This record looks at one T cell receptor (beta chain) sequence and its context. Germline V gene lookup returns CDR1 ENHRY and CDR2 SYGVKD. This CDR3 has 14 residues. V lost 7 bases and J lost 0, with 13 bases in between. The data derive from a study of cytomegalovirus exposure and HLA in healthy donors. Amplification used 60 Vbeta primers and 13 Jbeta primers. Sequencing used immunoSEQ multiplex PCR; TCRdb keeps in-frame clones, though not all of them. Found here are around 250,000 clones, nearly 95% of them singletons; the top ten hold roughly 1.6%. The TCR sequence derives from a girl aged 2-15 years in good health and CMV-seronegative. The chain couples TRBV10-3 to TRBJ2-7; a weak D match, TRBD2 (5 bases). Sequenced input: PBMCs. The CDR3 here is CAINEGPSSYEQYF. The CDR3 nucleotides are TGTGCCATCAACGAGGGCCCGAGCTCCTACGAGCAGTACTTC.